The 18 T cell receptor beta chains below all came from one sample that was sequenced in a study of cytomegalovirus exposure and HLA in healthy donors. Clones were sequenced by immunoSEQ multiplex PCR, and TCRdb holds only the in-frame ones, with some missing. Of about 340,000 clones listed, roughly 88% were seen once; the top ten hold under 0.85%. What was sequenced was PBMCs. The source is a woman younger than 30 in good health and CMV-seronegative.

The V and J genes are TRBV7-7 and TRBJ1-5; D possibly corresponds to TRBD1 (5 bases). The CDR3 consists of 13 residues. Germline V gene sequence: CDR1 SSHAT, CDR2 FNYEAQ (reference sequence). V gave up 5 bases and J gave up 9 bases, with 14 bases separating them. CDR3 region: CASSPHLGGPQHF. As DNA, the CDR3 is TGTGCCAGCAGCCCCCACCTGGGGGGGCCCCAGCATTTT.

This sequence joins TRBV6-4 and TRBJ2-7; possible D gene TRBD1, 6 bases. The V gene lost 6 bases and the J gene lost 2 bases, with 17 bases spanning the gap. The germline V gene encodes CDR1 MRHNA and CDR2 SNTAGT. The CDR3 contains 15 residues. The CDR3 DNA sequence: TGTGCCAGCAGACCCTTTCATACAGGGACCTACGAGCAGTACTTC. Translated: CASRPFHTGTYEQYF.

The V and J genes are TRBV6-1 and TRBJ2-3; D is perhaps TRBD1 (5 bases). The CDR3 loop spans 14 amino acids. The germline CDR1 and CDR2 sequences are MNHNS and SASEGT. V gave up 2 bases and J gave up 7 bases, with 13 bases separating them. CDR3 sequence: CASSESGIANTQYF. CDR3 DNA sequence: TGTGCCAGCAGTGAATCAGGGATTGCGAATACGCAGTATTTT.

This clone occurred a few times. The chain has TRBV4-2 and TRBJ1-2; 8 bases map to TRBD1. The length of the CDR3 is 15 residues. Trimming cost V 6 bases and J 6 bases; bases outside gene matches: 12. CDR1 and CDR2 from the germline V gene are LGHNA and YNFKEQ. The CDR3 nucleotides read TGTGCCAGCAGACGTACACAGGGGGGTGCGGATGGCTACACCTTC. It encodes CASRRTQGGADGYTF.

The chain joins TRBV28 to TRBJ1-5; unclear D gene. The germline CDR1 and CDR2 sequences are MDHEN and SYDVKM. Trimming left V 6 bases short and J 2 bases short, with 14 bases between. The CDR3 spans 15 residues. The chain's CDR3 is CASSPPELGNQPQHF. As DNA, the CDR3 is TGTGCCAGCAGCCCCCCGGAGTTGGGCAATCAGCCCCAGCATTTT.

This clone was found a few times. The chain links TRBV29-1 to TRBJ1-2; D call uncertain. Trimming took 5 bases from V and 3 from J, leaving 13 bases between them. The CDR3 contains 13 residues. Looked up from germline, CDR1 is SQVTM and CDR2 is ANQGSEA. The CDR3 protein is CSVREGVDYGYTF. Written as DNA, the CDR3 is TGCAGCGTTCGGGAGGGAGTAGACTATGGCTACACCTTC.

This clone was seen a few times. V gene TRBV4-1 combines with J gene TRBJ1-2, with D perhaps matching TRBD1 (5 bases). Germline V gene data show CDR1 as MGHRA and CDR2 as YSYEKL. Between the trimmed V and J ends, which lost 4 bases and 2 bases, there was a span of 11 bases. CDR3 size: 14 residues. The CDR3 spells CASSPVGPNYGYTF. The CDR3 nucleotides are TGCGCCAGCAGCCCTGTGGGGCCGAACTATGGCTACACCTTC.

A single count supports this clone. The rearrangement links TRBV7-4 to TRBJ1-5; no firm D call. This CDR3 has 17 residues. Germline loops: CDR1 SGHVT, CDR2 SQSDAQ. V was pared by 1 base and J by 3 bases, with 16 bases between. The CDR3 region has the DNA TGTGCCAGCAGCTTAGACGGGGTATGCGGTGCCAATCAGCCCCAGCATTTT. Its translation is CASSLDGVCGANQPQHF.

The rearrangement links TRBV4-3 to TRBJ2-3; D may be TRBD2 (5 bases). Germline loops: CDR1 LGHNA, CDR2 YSLEER. Trimming shortened V by 0 bases and J by 8 bases, and 6 bases separated the two germline ends. The CDR3 has 12 amino acids. The CDR3 protein is CASSQELGTQYF. The CDR3 nucleotides read TGCGCCAGCAGCCAAGAACTAGGTACGCAGTATTTT.

V gene TRBV28 combines with J gene TRBJ2-7; 12 bases are shared with TRBD2. Germline lookup yields CDR1 MDHEN and CDR2 SYDVKM. CDR3 length: 15 amino acids. V lost 3 bases and J lost 3; bases outside the gene matches: 3. This chain's CDR3 is CASSFQTSGSYEQYF. The CDR3 nucleotides are TGTGCCAGCAGTTTCCAGACTAGCGGGAGCTACGAGCAGTACTTC.

This rearrangement joins TRBV18 to TRBJ1-2; possibly TRBD1 for D (5 bases). V was shortened by 0 bases and J by 6 bases, with 8 bases between the two germline ends. This CDR3 region has 13 residues. Germline CDR1 is KGHSH and CDR2 is LQKENI. The CDR3 region has the DNA TGTGCCAGCTCACCACCGGGGCAGAATGGCTACACCTTC. This codes for CASSPPGQNGYTF.

The rearrangement joins TRBV15 to TRBJ1-1, with D maybe TRBD1 (6 bases). The CDR3 runs 13 residues. Germline V gene data show CDR1 as LNHNV and CDR2 as YYDKDF (reference sequence). V was shortened by 0 bases and J by 8 bases, with 10 bases between the two germline ends. The CDR3 sequence is CATSRDQGSEAFF. The CDR3 DNA reads TGTGCCACCAGCAGAGATCAGGGGTCGGAAGCTTTCTTT.

This chain uses TRBV2 with TRBJ1-1; a weak D match, TRBD1 (6 bases). The V end lost 5 bases, the J end lost 3 bases, and 7 bases lay between the germline ends. Germline V gives CDR1 SNHLY, CDR2 FYNNEI. The CDR3 totals 12 residues. This chain's CDR3 is CASSRQDTEAFF. In DNA form, the CDR3 reads TGTGCCAGCAGTAGACAGGACACTGAAGCTTTCTTT.

The chain employs TRBV6-5 and TRBJ2-7; D uncertain. The CDR3 length is 13 residues. V was trimmed by 2 bases and J by 0 bases, leaving 5 bases between them. Per the germline V gene, CDR1 is MNHEY and CDR2 is SVGAGI. Written as DNA, the CDR3 is TGTGCCAGCAGTTACCTAGGCTCCTACGAGCAGTACTTC. Its translation: CASSYLGSYEQYF.

The genes are TRBV7-2 and TRBJ2-7, with D possibly TRBD1 on 5 matching bases. The CDR3 loop spans 16 amino acids. Germline lookup yields CDR1 SGHTA and CDR2 FQGNSA. V lost 4 bases and J 3 bases, leaving 19 bases between the germline ends. The CDR3 region is CASSSSPTDSFYEQYF. CDR3 nucleotides: TGTGCCAGCAGCTCAAGCCCCACTGACAGCTTCTACGAGCAGTACTTC.

The genes are TRBV2 and TRBJ2-2; the D gene is possibly TRBD1 (5 bases). Trimming removed 7 bases from V and 3 bases from J, with 12 bases in between. CDR3 length equals 14 residues. Germline CDR1 SNHLY, CDR2 FYNNEI. CDR3 sequence: CASILGVDTGELFF. The DNA of the CDR3 is TGTGCCAGCATCCTAGGGGTTGACACCGGGGAGCTGTTTTTT.

This rearrangement joins TRBV28 to TRBJ1-5; D gene uncertain. The V end lost 5 bases, the J end lost 7 bases, and 12 bases lay between the germline ends. The CDR3 totals 13 residues. Germline V lookup: CDR1 MDHEN, CDR2 SYDVKM. CDR3 sequence (DNA): TGTGCCAGCAGTCTTCGGGGAGGCCAGCCCCAGCATTTT. This gives the protein CASSLRGGQPQHF. The full variable domain, in which reference TRBV28 and TRBJ1-5 provide the parts outside the CDR3, is DVKVTQSSRYLVKRTGEKVFLECVQDMDHENMFWYRQDPGLGLRLIYFSYDVKMKEKGDIPEGYSVSREKKERFSLILESASTNQTSMYLCASSLRGGQPQHFGDGTRLSIL.

V is TRBV2 and J is TRBJ2-7; D is possibly TRBD2 (6 bases). Trimming shortened V by 2 bases and J by 5 bases, and 16 bases separated the two germline ends. The germline V gene encodes CDR1 SNHLY and CDR2 FYNNEI. The CDR3 extends over 15 amino acids. The CDR3 DNA reads TGTGCCAGCAGTGAACTTGAGCTAGCGATCCACGAGCAGTACTTC. As protein: CASSELELAIHEQYF.